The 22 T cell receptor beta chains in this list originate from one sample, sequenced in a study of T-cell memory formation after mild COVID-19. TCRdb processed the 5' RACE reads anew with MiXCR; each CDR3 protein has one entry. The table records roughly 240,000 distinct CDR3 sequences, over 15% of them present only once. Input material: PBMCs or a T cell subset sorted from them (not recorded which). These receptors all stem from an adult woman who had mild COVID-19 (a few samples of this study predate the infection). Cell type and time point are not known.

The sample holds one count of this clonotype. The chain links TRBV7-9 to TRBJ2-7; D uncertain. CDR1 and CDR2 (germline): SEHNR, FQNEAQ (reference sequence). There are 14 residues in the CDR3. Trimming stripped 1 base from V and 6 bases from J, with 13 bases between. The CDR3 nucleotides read TGTGCCAGCAGCTTAGTGGGCTCTTTATCCGAGCAGTACTTC. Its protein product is CASSLVGSLSEQYF.

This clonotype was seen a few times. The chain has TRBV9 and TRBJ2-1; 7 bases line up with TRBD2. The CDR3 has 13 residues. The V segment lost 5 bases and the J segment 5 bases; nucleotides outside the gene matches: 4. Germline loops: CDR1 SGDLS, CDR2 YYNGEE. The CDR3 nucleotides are TGTGCCAGCAGGGGCGGGAGTAACAATGAGCAGTTCTTC. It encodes CASRGGSNNEQFF.

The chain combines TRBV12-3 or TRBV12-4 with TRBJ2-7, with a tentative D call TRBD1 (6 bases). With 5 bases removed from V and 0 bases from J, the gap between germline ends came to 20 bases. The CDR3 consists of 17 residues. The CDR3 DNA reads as TGTGCCAGCAGTCCACTGCAAAAGACAGGTCTCTCCTACGAGCAGTACTTC. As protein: CASSPLQKTGLSYEQYF.

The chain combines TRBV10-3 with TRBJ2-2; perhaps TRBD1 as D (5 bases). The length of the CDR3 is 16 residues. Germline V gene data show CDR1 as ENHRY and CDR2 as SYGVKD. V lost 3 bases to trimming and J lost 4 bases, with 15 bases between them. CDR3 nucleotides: TGTGCCATCAGTGATCTAAAGCAGGGAATCACCGGGGAGCTGTTTTTT. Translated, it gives CAISDLKQGITGELFF.

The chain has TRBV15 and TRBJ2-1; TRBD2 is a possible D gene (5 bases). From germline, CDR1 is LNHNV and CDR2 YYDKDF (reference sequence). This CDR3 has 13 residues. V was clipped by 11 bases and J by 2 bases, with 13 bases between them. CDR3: CAVASGTYNEQFF. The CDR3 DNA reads TGTGCCGTTGCCAGCGGAACCTACAATGAGCAGTTCTTC.

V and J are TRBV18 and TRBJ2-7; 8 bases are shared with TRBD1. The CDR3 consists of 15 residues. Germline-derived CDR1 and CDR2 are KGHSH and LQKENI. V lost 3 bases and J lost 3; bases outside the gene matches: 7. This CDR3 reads CASSPSRGPGYEQYF. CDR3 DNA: TGTGCCAGCTCACCTTCCAGGGGGCCGGGCTACGAGCAGTACTTC.

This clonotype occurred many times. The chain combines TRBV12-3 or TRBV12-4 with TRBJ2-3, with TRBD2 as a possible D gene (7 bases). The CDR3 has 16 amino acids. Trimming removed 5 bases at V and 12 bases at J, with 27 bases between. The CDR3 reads CASSPRGAGAVWVQYF. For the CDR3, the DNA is TGTGCCAGCAGTCCCCGGGGGGCCGGCGCGGTGTGGGTACAGTATTTT.

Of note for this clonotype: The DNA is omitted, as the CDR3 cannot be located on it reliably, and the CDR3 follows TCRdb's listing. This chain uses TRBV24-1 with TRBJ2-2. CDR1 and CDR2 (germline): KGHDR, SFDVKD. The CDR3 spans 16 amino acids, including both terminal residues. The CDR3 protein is CATSVRPWRTPGSCFF.

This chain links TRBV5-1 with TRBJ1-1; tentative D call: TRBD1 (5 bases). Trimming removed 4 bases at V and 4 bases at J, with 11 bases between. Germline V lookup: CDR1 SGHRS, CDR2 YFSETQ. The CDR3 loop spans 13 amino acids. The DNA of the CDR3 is TGCGCCAGCAGCGACTGGGGGGTCACTGAAGCTTTCTTT. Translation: CASSDWGVTEAFF.

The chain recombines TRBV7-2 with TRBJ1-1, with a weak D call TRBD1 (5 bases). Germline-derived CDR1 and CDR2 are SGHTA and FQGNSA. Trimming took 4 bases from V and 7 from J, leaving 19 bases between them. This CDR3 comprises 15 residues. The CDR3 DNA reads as TGTGCCAGCAGCTCCGTGGGACCCGGATCGGGTGAAGCTTTCTTT. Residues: CASSSVGPGSGEAFF.

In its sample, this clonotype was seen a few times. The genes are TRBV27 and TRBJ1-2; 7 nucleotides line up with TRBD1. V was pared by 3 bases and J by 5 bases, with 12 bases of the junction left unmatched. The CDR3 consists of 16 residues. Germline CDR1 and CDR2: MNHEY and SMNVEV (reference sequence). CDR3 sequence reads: CASSFSTGAGGYGYTF. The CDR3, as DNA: TGTGCCAGCAGTTTCTCTACAGGGGCGGGGGGATATGGCTACACCTTC.

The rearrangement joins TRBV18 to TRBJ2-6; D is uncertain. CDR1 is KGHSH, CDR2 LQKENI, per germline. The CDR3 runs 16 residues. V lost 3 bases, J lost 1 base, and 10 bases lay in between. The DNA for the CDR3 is TGTGCCAGCTCACCCCTATCCCTATCTGGGGCCAACGTCCTGACTTTC. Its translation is CASSPLSLSGANVLTF.

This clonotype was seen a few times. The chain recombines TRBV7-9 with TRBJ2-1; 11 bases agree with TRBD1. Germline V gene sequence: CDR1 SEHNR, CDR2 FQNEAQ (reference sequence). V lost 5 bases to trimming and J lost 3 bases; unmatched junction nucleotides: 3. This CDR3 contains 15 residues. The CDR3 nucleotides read TGTGCCAGCAGCCTGGGACAGGGGGTCTACAATGAGCAGTTCTTC. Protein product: CASSLGQGVYNEQFF.

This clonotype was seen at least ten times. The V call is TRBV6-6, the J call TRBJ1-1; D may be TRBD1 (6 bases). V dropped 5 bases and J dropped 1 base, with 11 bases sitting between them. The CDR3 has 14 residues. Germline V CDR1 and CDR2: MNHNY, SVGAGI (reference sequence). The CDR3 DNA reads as TGTGCCAGCAGTCCTACAGGGAGGAACACTGAAGCTTTCTTT. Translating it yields CASSPTGRNTEAFF.

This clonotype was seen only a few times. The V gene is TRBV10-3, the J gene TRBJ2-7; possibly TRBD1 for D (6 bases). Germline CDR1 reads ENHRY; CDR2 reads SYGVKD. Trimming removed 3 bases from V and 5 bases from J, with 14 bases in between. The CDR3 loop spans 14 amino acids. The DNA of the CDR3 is TGTGCCATCAGTGATCTTGGCAGGGGCAACGAGCAGTACTTC. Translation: CAISDLGRGNEQYF.

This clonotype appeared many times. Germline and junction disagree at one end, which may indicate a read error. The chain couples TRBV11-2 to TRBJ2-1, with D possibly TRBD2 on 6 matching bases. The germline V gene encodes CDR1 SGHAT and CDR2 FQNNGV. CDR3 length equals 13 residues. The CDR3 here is CASSSPTSLQTSF. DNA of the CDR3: TGTGCCAGCAGCTCACCTACTAGCCTCCAGACCTCCTTC.

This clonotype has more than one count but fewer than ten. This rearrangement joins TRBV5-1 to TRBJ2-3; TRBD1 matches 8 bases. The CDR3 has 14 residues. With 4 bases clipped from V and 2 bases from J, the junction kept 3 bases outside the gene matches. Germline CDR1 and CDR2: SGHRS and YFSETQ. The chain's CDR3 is CASSMGQDTDTQYF. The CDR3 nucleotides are TGCGCCAGCAGCATGGGACAGGACACAGATACGCAGTATTTT.

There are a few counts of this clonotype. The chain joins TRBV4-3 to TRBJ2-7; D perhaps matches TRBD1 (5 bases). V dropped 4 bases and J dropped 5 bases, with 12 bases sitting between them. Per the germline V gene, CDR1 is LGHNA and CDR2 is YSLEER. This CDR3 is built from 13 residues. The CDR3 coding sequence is TGCGCCAGCAGCCTATTTAGGGGCAACGAGCAGTACTTC. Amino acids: CASSLFRGNEQYF.

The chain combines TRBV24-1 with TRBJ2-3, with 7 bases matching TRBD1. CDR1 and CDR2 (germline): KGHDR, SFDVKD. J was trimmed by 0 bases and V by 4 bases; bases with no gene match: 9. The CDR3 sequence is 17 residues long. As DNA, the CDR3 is TGTGCCACCAGTGACCGGACAGGTACCTTTAGCACAGATACGCAGTATTTT. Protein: CATSDRTGTFSTDTQYF.

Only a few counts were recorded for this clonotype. In DNA form, the CDR3 reads TGTGCCAGCAGTTACACAGGGGGGGTTGGCTACACCTTC. Translation gives CASSYTGGVGYTF. This chain connects TRBV12-3 or TRBV12-4 to TRBJ1-2; TRBD1 matches 8 bases. The CDR3 runs 13 residues. Losses at the gene ends were 4 bases for V and 7 bases for J; bases not matched to a gene: 5.

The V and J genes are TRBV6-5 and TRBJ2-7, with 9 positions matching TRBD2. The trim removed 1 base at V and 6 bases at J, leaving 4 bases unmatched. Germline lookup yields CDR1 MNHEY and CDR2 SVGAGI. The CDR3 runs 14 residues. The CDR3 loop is CASSYFAGGGEQYF. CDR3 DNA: TGTGCCAGCAGTTACTTCGCGGGAGGGGGCGAGCAGTACTTC.

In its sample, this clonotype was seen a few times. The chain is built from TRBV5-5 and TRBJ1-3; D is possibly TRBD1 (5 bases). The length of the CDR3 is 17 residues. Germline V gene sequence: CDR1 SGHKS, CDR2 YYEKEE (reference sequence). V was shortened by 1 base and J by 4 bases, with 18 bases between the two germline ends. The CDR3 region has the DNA TGTGCCAGCAGCTTGTCCTGGGGGGTGCTGAGCGGAAACACCATATATTTT. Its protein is CASSLSWGVLSGNTIYF.